Listed here are 32 T cell receptor beta chains from one sample, sequenced in a study of T-cell memory formation after mild COVID-19. TCRdb called the 5' RACE reads again in MiXCR, with one record for every CDR3 protein. The table has about 390,000 distinct CDR3 sequences, 16% seen once. The sequenced sample consisted of PBMCs or a T cell subset sorted from them (not recorded which). These receptors were taken from a man aged 18-30 years who had mild COVID-19 (a few samples of this study predate the infection). Cell type and time point are not known.

The V and J genes are TRBV20-1 and TRBJ2-5, with D tentatively TRBD2 (6 bases). CDR3 length equals 14 residues. From germline, CDR1 is DFQATT and CDR2 SNEGSKA (reference sequence). V was trimmed by 3 bases and J by 3 bases, leaving 14 bases between them. CDR3 nucleotides: TGCAGTGCTAGGACCGCGGGGCCCAAAGAGACCCAGTACTTC. It specifies CSARTAGPKETQYF.

A few counts support this clonotype. The V call is TRBV7-2, the J call TRBJ2-1; TRBD2 matches 8 bases. Germline CDR1 and CDR2: SGHTA and FQGNSA. CDR3 length: 15 residues. The J segment lost 6 bases and the V segment lost 5 bases, leaving 9 bases of the junction unmatched. The CDR3 reads CASSPWSGGSNEQFF. CDR3 nucleotides: TGTGCCAGCAGCCCGTGGAGCGGGGGCTCCAATGAGCAGTTCTTC.

This clonotype was seen more than once but under ten times. The rearrangement links TRBV6-6 to TRBJ2-5; D is perhaps TRBD1 or TRBD2 (5 bases each). This CDR3 region has 12 residues. V was clipped by 7 bases and J by 5 bases, with 11 bases between them. The germline CDR1 and CDR2 sequences are MNHNY and SVGAGI (reference sequence). CDR3 sequence (DNA): TGTGCCAGCACCCTTTGGGACGAGACCCAGTACTTC. It translates to CASTLWDETQYF.

The CDR3 loop reads CASSFQASDTEAFF. The CDR3 DNA is TGTGCCAGCAGTTTCCAGGCTAGCGACACTGAAGCTTTCTTT. The rearrangement joins TRBV6-6 to TRBJ1-1; no clear D. Germline V gene sequence: CDR1 MNHNY, CDR2 SVGAGI (reference sequence). V was trimmed by 4 bases and J by 3 bases, leaving 12 bases between them. This CDR3 is built from 14 residues.

The chain carries TRBV7-7 and TRBJ2-7, with 10 positions matching TRBD1. Germline CDR1 is SSHAT and CDR2 is FNYEAQ (reference sequence). The trim removed 5 bases at V and 5 bases at J, leaving 6 bases unmatched. There are 14 residues in the CDR3. CDR3 sequence reads: CASSAGTGADEQYF. CDR3 nucleotides: TGTGCCAGCAGCGCGGGGACAGGGGCCGACGAGCAGTACTTC.

This chain joins TRBV6-6 and TRBJ1-1; maybe TRBD1 (6 bases). This CDR3 comprises 15 residues. CDR1 and CDR2 from the germline V gene are MNHNY and SVGAGI (reference sequence). V shed 0 bases and J shed 2 bases, with 10 bases lying between them. CDR3 region: CASSYSQGANTEAFF. The CDR3 DNA follows: TGTGCCAGCAGTTACTCACAGGGCGCAAACACTGAAGCTTTCTTT.

The sample holds many counts of this clonotype. V gene TRBV11-2 combines with J gene TRBJ2-1; D is possibly TRBD1 (6 bases). The V gene lost 2 bases and the J gene lost 1 base, with 12 bases spanning the gap. This CDR3 has 16 amino acids. Germline CDR1 reads SGHAT; CDR2 reads FQNNGV. This chain's CDR3 is CASSLFWTASYNEQFF. The DNA for the CDR3 is TGTGCCAGCAGCTTATTCTGGACAGCATCCTACAATGAGCAGTTCTTC. The whole variable domain, remainder taken from reference TRBV11-2 and TRBJ2-1, is EAGVAQSPRYKIIEKRQSVAFWCNPISGHATLYWYQQILGQGPKLLIQFQNNGVVDDSQLPKDRFSAERLKGVDSTLKIQPAKLEDSAVYLCASSLFWTASYNEQFFGPGTRLTVL.

The sample holds a few counts of this clonotype. The J gene is TRBJ2-5, the V gene TRBV2; 9 bases align to TRBD2. The CDR3 runs to 13 residues. Germline lookup yields CDR1 SNHLY and CDR2 FYNNEI. The ends lost 7 bases at V and 7 bases at J; junction bases unmatched: 7. CDR3 loop: CASTLAGEGTQYF. In DNA form, the CDR3 reads TGTGCCAGCACCTTAGCGGGGGAGGGGACCCAGTACTTC.

This clonotype was counted many times. Written as DNA, the CDR3 is TGCAGTGCTAGAAATGGGGACAGGGAGGTCACTGAAGCTTTCTTT. This gives the protein CSARNGDREVTEAFF. This rearrangement joins TRBV20-1 to TRBJ1-1; the match to TRBD1 covers 9 bases. The CDR3 has 15 amino acids. Germline loops: CDR1 DFQATT, CDR2 SNEGSKA (reference sequence). V lost 2 bases, J lost 4 bases, and 8 bases stayed unmatched.

There are a few counts of this clonotype. The rearrangement joins TRBV7-2 to TRBJ2-4; TRBD1 aligns across 7 bases. The CDR3 spans 18 residues. V shed 3 bases and J 7 bases; nucleotides not matched to a gene: 18. Germline CDR1 SGHTA, CDR2 FQGNSA. This chain's CDR3 is CASSFSIVRGTQGNIQYF. CDR3 sequence (DNA): TGTGCCAGCAGCTTTAGTATAGTCAGGGGGACCCAGGGGAACATTCAGTACTTC.

V is TRBV20-1 and J is TRBJ1-5; maybe TRBD1 (5 bases). This CDR3 is 15 amino acids long. The germline V gene has CDR1 DFQATT and CDR2 SNEGSKA (reference sequence). Trimming took off 3 bases at V and 5 bases at J, with 17 bases between the two ends. Here the CDR3 reads CSASRGLAGYQPQHF. The CDR3 region has the DNA TGCAGTGCTAGTCGGGGGTTGGCAGGGTATCAGCCCCAGCATTTT.

The chain couples TRBV25-1 to TRBJ2-5, with D maybe TRBD2 (5 bases). CDR1 and CDR2 (germline): MGHDK, SYGVNS. The CDR3 is 13 amino acids. V gave up 1 base and J gave up 5 bases, with 8 bases separating them. Here the CDR3 reads CASSEWGDETQYF. The DNA for the CDR3 is TGTGCCAGCAGTGAATGGGGAGATGAGACCCAGTACTTC.

This clonotype has a handful of counts. The V call is TRBV5-5, the J call TRBJ1-1; the D gene is possibly TRBD1 (6 bases). This CDR3 is 14 amino acids long. V lost 6 bases, J lost 5 bases, and 17 bases lay in between. CDR1 is SGHKS and CDR2 is YYEKEE in the germline V gene (reference sequence). CDR3 loop: CASTLDRYKTEAFF. The CDR3 DNA reads TGTGCCAGCACCCTCGACAGGTATAAGACTGAAGCTTTCTTT.

This clonotype appeared a few times. This chain uses TRBV5-1 with TRBJ2-7, with 7 bases that match TRBD1. V shed 4 bases and J 3 bases; nucleotides not matched to a gene: 7. CDR1 SGHRS and CDR2 YFSETQ come from the germline V gene. This CDR3 has 14 amino acids. The CDR3 protein is CASSPGQAYYEQYF. CDR3 bases: TGCGCCAGCAGCCCCGGACAGGCCTACTACGAGCAGTACTTC.

Written as DNA, the CDR3 is TGTGCCAGCAGCTTACTAATCGGGGCTGAAGCTTTCTTT. As protein: CASSLLIGAEAFF. The chain recombines TRBV7-2 with TRBJ1-1; D remains unclear. Germline CDR1 is SGHTA and CDR2 is FQGNSA. The CDR3 runs to 13 residues. Trimming pared 2 bases from V and 6 bases from J, leaving 10 bases between. Full variable domain (missing parts from reference TRBV7-2 and TRBJ1-1): GAGVSQSPSNKVTEKGKDVELRCDPISGHTALYWYRQSLGQGLEFLIYFQGNSAPDKSGLPSDRFSAERTGGSVSTLTIQRTQQEDSAVYLCASSLLIGAEAFFGQGTRLTVV.

V gene TRBV4-1 combines with J gene TRBJ1-6; 12 bases match TRBD1. V was clipped by 6 bases and J by 9 bases; unmatched bases: 3. Germline CDR1 MGHRA, CDR2 YSYEKL. This CDR3 has 14 residues. Here the CDR3 DNA reads TGCGCCAGCAGGGGGACAGGGGGCAGTTCACCCCTCCACTTT. Encoded protein: CASRGTGGSSPLHF.

This clonotype appeared a few times. The rearrangement links TRBV19 to TRBJ1-1; D not resolved. Deletions cut 7 bases from V and 0 bases from J, with 9 bases between. Germline V gives CDR1 LNHDA, CDR2 SQIVND (reference sequence). CDR3 length equals 13 residues. CDR3 sequence: CASTPVLNTEAFF. The DNA for the CDR3 is TGTGCCAGTACCCCCGTCCTGAACACTGAAGCTTTCTTT. The full variable domain, completed using reference TRBV19 and TRBJ1-1, is DGGITQSPKYLFRKEGQNVTLSCEQNLNHDAMYWYRQDPGQGLRLIYYSQIVNDFQKGDIAEGYSVSREKKESFPLTVTSAQKNPTAFYLCASTPVLNTEAFFGQGTRLTVV.

At least ten counts were recorded for this clonotype. This chain joins TRBV5-1 and TRBJ1-1; the D gene is possibly TRBD1 (6 bases). V was clipped by 5 bases and J by 2 bases, with 13 bases between them. Germline CDR1 is SGHRS and CDR2 is YFSETQ. CDR3 length equals 14 residues. CDR3 protein: CASRTGTSNTEAFF. For the CDR3, the DNA is TGCGCCAGCAGAACCGGGACATCTAACACTGAAGCTTTCTTT.

This CDR3 reads CASSLRLGSLNYGYTF. The CDR3 nucleotides are TGTGCCAGCAGCTTAAGGTTGGGTTCTCTGAACTATGGCTACACCTTC. The J gene is TRBJ1-2, the V gene TRBV7-9, with no clear D. This CDR3 is 16 amino acids long. Germline loops: CDR1 SEHNR, CDR2 FQNEAQ (reference sequence). The V end lost 2 bases, the J end lost 2 bases, and 15 bases lay between the germline ends.

The genes are TRBV6-5 and TRBJ1-3; D unclear. With 6 bases removed from V and 4 bases from J, the gap between germline ends came to 10 bases. CDR3 size: 13 residues. CDR1 MNHEY and CDR2 SVGAGI come from the germline V gene. The CDR3 is CASSPWPGNTIYF. CDR3 in DNA: TGTGCCAGCAGCCCATGGCCGGGAAACACCATATATTTT.

The rearrangement joins TRBV18 to TRBJ2-5; 8 positions match TRBD1. CDR1 KGHSH and CDR2 LQKENI come from the germline V gene. The CDR3 covers 15 residues. The V and J ends lost 1 base and 2 bases, in that order; junction bases with no gene match: 3. CDR3 nucleotide sequence: TGTGCCAGCTCACCACTCACAGGGGGACAAGAGACCCAGTACTTC. Translation gives CASSPLTGGQETQYF.

The rearrangement joins TRBV7-9 to TRBJ2-5; 9 bases match TRBD1. Trimming at V came to 2 bases and at J to 6 bases, leaving 13 bases not matched to a gene. The CDR3 is made up of 17 amino acids. Germline CDR1 and CDR2: SEHNR and FQNEAQ (reference sequence). The CDR3: CASSLRSPGQGLKTQYF. The DNA for the CDR3 is TGTGCCAGCAGCTTACGCTCACCGGGACAGGGATTAAAGACCCAGTACTTC.

The rearrangement links TRBV7-7 to TRBJ2-1, with D possibly matching TRBD1 (6 bases). Germline V gene data show CDR1 as SSHAT and CDR2 as FNYEAQ (reference sequence). CDR3 length: 15 amino acids. V dropped 5 bases and J dropped 6 bases, with 17 bases sitting between them. CDR3 loop: CASSPLGGIGNEQFF. In DNA form, the CDR3 reads TGTGCCAGCAGCCCCCTAGGGGGAATCGGCAATGAGCAGTTCTTC.

The genes are TRBV5-1 and TRBJ1-4; 11 positions agree with TRBD1. The CDR3 consists of 16 residues. Germline CDR1 SGHRS, CDR2 YFSETQ. With 3 bases clipped from V and 5 bases from J, the junction kept 6 bases outside the gene matches. For the CDR3, the DNA is TGCGCCAGCAGCTGGGGGACAGGGGGTCGAAATGAAAAACTGTTTTTT. Translating gives CASSWGTGGRNEKLFF.

The CDR3 is CASSKRLAGWETQYF. DNA of the CDR3: TGTGCCAGCAGTAAAAGACTAGCGGGCTGGGAGACCCAGTACTTC. V usage is TRBV6-5 and J usage is TRBJ2-5; 10 nucleotides agree with TRBD2. Germline CDR1 reads MNHEY; CDR2 reads SVGAGI. Losses at the gene ends were 5 bases for V and 5 bases for J; bases not matched to a gene: 8. CDR3 length: 15 amino acids.

The rearrangement uses TRBV5-4 and TRBJ1-2, with D maybe TRBD1 (5 bases). V lost 4 bases and J 8 bases, leaving 21 bases between the germline ends. The CDR3 totals 15 residues. Germline loops: CDR1 SGHNT, CDR2 YYREEE (reference sequence). The chain's CDR3 is CASSAPTRERLGYTF. The CDR3 nucleotides read TGTGCCAGCAGCGCGCCCACCAGGGAACGGCTAGGCTACACCTTC.

This clonotype came up many times. The chain has TRBV29-1 and TRBJ2-1; the D is unclear. Trimming removed 1 base at V and 3 bases at J, with 1 base between. The germline V gene has CDR1 SQVTM and CDR2 ANQGSEA. The CDR3 is 11 amino acids. DNA for the CDR3: TGCAGCGTTGAAGGCTACAATGAGCAGTTCTTC. Protein sequence: CSVEGYNEQFF.

The chain recombines TRBV28 with TRBJ2-4; tentatively, D is TRBD1 (6 bases). The CDR3 loop spans 17 amino acids. Germline V gives CDR1 MDHEN, CDR2 SYDVKM. Trimming took 6 bases from V and 0 from J, leaving 18 bases between them. CDR3 sequence (DNA): TGTGCCAGCAGACCGGGACAAGGACGTATAGCCAAAAACATTCAGTACTTC. Amino acid sequence: CASRPGQGRIAKNIQYF.

J is TRBJ1-1 and V is TRBV12-3 or TRBV12-4, with D possibly TRBD1 on 5 matching bases. CDR3 length: 12 residues. Trimming shortened V by 5 bases and J by 11 bases, and 15 bases separated the two germline ends. This CDR3 reads CASSPTRPGAFF. CDR3 DNA: TGTGCCAGCAGTCCAACGCGACCAGGGGCTTTCTTT.

In this sample, this clonotype turned up a few times. The chain combines TRBV6-5 with TRBJ2-2, with unresolved D. This CDR3 is 13 amino acids long. CDR1 and CDR2 from the germline V gene are MNHEY and SVGAGI. V lost 7 bases and J lost 6, with 12 bases in between. The CDR3: CASKGSGPGELFF. The CDR3 nucleotides are TGTGCCAGCAAGGGTTCAGGTCCCGGGGAGCTGTTTTTT.

There are many counts of this clonotype. Relative to the germline gene, one junction end is altered; a read error may explain this. This chain links TRBV30 with TRBJ1-1; tentatively, D is TRBD1 (5 bases). From germline, CDR1 is GTSNPN and CDR2 SVGIG (reference sequence). The CDR3 consists of 13 residues. The CDR3 DNA reads as TGCGCTCTGGGGCGTGGTTTTGGGACTGAAGCTTTCTTT. Translating gives CALGRGFGTEAFF.

The rearrangement joins TRBV12-3 or TRBV12-4 to TRBJ1-2, with 9 bases fitting TRBD1. The CDR3 sequence is 14 residues long. The V gene end was trimmed by 1 base and the J gene end by 6 bases; junction bases not matched to a gene: 3. CDR3 coding DNA: TGTGCCAGCAGTTTAGTCGGGACAGGGAATGGCTACACCTTC. This codes for CASSLVGTGNGYTF.